This entry lists 28 T cell receptor beta chains sequenced from one sample in a study of OX40 agonist ivuxolimab in advanced cancers. The library was built by means of the immunoSEQ multiplex PCR assay. Entries here come from immuneACCESS through TCRdb and include only in-frame sequences with V and J called. Some clones fail to appear in such tables; in the studies checked, an unresolved V gene covers under half of the shortfall, and the cause of the remainder is unknown. Across this sample there are 50,000 to 75,000 clones, with about 89% seen only once. The ten largest account for approximately 5.2% of the sample. The specimen comprised CD4+ or CD8+ T cells sorted from blood, sampled in a trial of the OX40 agonist ivuxolimab. All receptors derive from an adult with an advanced solid tumor such as melanoma, head and neck, liver or kidney cancer.

The chain joins TRBV5-4 to TRBJ2-7; D may be TRBD2 (5 bases). The CDR3 totals 15 residues. The germline gives CDR1 SGHNT, CDR2 YYREEE (reference sequence). Trimming stripped 4 bases from V and 0 bases from J, with 14 bases between. The CDR3 protein is CASSIPGISSYEQYF. The CDR3, as DNA: TGTGCCAGCAGCATCCCCGGGATCAGCTCCTACGAGCAGTACTTC.

This chain links TRBV5-4 with TRBJ2-5; 11 bases agree with TRBD2. V dropped 4 bases and J dropped 7; count of bases not matched to a gene: 6. The CDR3 has 14 amino acids. Germline V gene lookup returns CDR1 SGHNT and CDR2 YYREEE (reference sequence). The CDR3 DNA reads as TGTGCCAGCAGCGTACTAGCGGGAGAAGGGACCCAGTACTTC. Amino acid sequence: CASSVLAGEGTQYF.

This chain joins TRBV27 and TRBJ2-1; 7 nucleotides agree with TRBD2. J gave up 3 bases and V 2 bases, and 4 bases lay outside the gene matches. Germline V gene lookup returns CDR1 MNHEY and CDR2 SMNVEV (reference sequence). The CDR3 is 15 amino acids. This CDR3 is CASSLNQRGYNEQFF. In DNA form, the CDR3 reads TGTGCCAGCAGTTTAAACCAGCGGGGCTACAATGAGCAGTTCTTC.

V is TRBV9 and J is TRBJ2-1; TRBD2 aligns across 7 bases. V lost 3 bases to trimming and J lost 12 bases; unmatched junction nucleotides: 6. The CDR3 is made up of 12 amino acids. CDR1 SGDLS and CDR2 YYNGEE come from the germline V gene. The DNA of the CDR3 is TGTGCCAGCAGCGCCGACGTAGCGGGGCAGTTCTTC. This gives the protein CASSADVAGQFF.

This chain links TRBV21-1 with TRBJ1-5. TRBV21-1 is a documented pseudogene. The CDR3 runs 11 residues. In DNA form, the CDR3 reads TGTGCCAGCAACCGGGACGACGCTAAGCATTTT. It codes for CASNRDDAKHF.

The chain links TRBV14 to TRBJ2-4; D call uncertain. This CDR3 has 16 amino acids. In germline, CDR1 is SGHDN, CDR2 FVKESK. V was shortened by 0 bases and J by 1 base, with 10 bases between the two germline ends. CDR3 in DNA: TGTGCCAGCAGCCAAGATTTAGGGCGGGCCAAAAACATTCAGTACTTC. This codes for CASSQDLGRAKNIQYF.

The V and J genes are TRBV10-2 and TRBJ1-2, with a weak D call TRBD1 (5 bases). The CDR3 loop spans 13 amino acids. The germline V gene encodes CDR1 WSHSY and CDR2 SAAADI. Trimming took off 5 bases at V and 2 bases at J, with 9 bases between the two ends. CDR3 protein: CASSQGFNYGYTF. In DNA, the CDR3 is TGCGCCAGCAGTCAGGGTTTCAACTATGGCTACACCTTC.

This chain connects TRBV12-5 to TRBJ2-1, with 8 bases aligning to TRBD2. The V segment lost 3 bases and the J segment 7 bases; nucleotides outside the gene matches: 5. This CDR3 contains 14 residues. Germline lookup yields CDR1 LGHNT and CDR2 FRNRAP. As DNA, the CDR3 is TGTGCTAGTGGTTTTGGCGGGAGGCAAAATGAGCAGTTCTTC. Translation: CASGFGGRQNEQFF.

The chain carries TRBV28 and TRBJ2-2; D not resolved. Germline V gene sequence: CDR1 MDHEN, CDR2 SYDVKM. Trimming pared 6 bases from V and 2 bases from J, leaving 16 bases between. This CDR3 has 16 amino acids. The CDR3 loop is CASSLTRPGNTGELFF. The CDR3 DNA is TGTGCCAGCAGCCTTACCCGGCCCGGTAACACCGGGGAGCTGTTTTTT.

The CDR3 DNA reads TGTGCCATCAGTGAACAGAAGGGGGCTGAGCAGTTCTTC. This sequence encodes CAISEQKGAEQFF. The chain recombines TRBV10-3 with TRBJ2-1; 7 bases map to TRBD1. This CDR3 comprises 13 residues. The V and J ends lost 3 bases and 9 bases, in that order; junction bases with no gene match: 5. Per the germline V gene, CDR1 is ENHRY and CDR2 is SYGVKD.

The rearrangement uses TRBV5-1 and TRBJ2-7, with TRBD1 as a possible D gene (6 bases). Trimming removed 3 bases from V and 4 bases from J, with 14 bases in between. This CDR3 spans 14 amino acids. Germline V gives CDR1 SGHRS, CDR2 YFSETQ. CDR3 residues: CASSSGVWVYEQYF. The DNA for the CDR3 is TGCGCCAGCAGCTCAGGGGTCTGGGTTTACGAGCAGTACTTC.

The genes are TRBV30 and TRBJ2-7; TRBD1 is a possible D gene (5 bases). Trimming stripped 0 bases from V and 6 bases from J, with 12 bases between. The CDR3 covers 13 residues. Germline lookup yields CDR1 GTSNPN and CDR2 SVGIG (reference sequence). The CDR3 is CAWSVQSRAEQYF. CDR3 bases: TGTGCCTGGAGTGTACAATCCAGGGCCGAGCAGTACTTC.

This chain links TRBV10-1 with TRBJ2-3; D is unresolved. Germline-derived CDR1 and CDR2 are WNHNN and SYGVQD (reference sequence). The CDR3 loop spans 15 amino acids. Trimming pared 3 bases from V and 2 bases from J, leaving 12 bases between. The DNA for the CDR3 is TGCGCCAGCAGTGATAGCACGAGATACACAGATACGCAGTATTTT. Its translation is CASSDSTRYTDTQYF.

This clone appeared once. J is TRBJ1-3 and V is TRBV28, with 7 bases fitting TRBD1. CDR1 is MDHEN and CDR2 is SYDVKM in the germline V gene. V lost 1 base to trimming and J lost 2 bases; unmatched junction nucleotides: 2. This CDR3 spans 15 amino acids. CDR3 nucleotide sequence: TGTGCCAGCAGTTTATTAGGGGGCACTGGAAACACCATATATTTT. It yields the protein CASSLLGGTGNTIYF.

This sequence joins TRBV19 and TRBJ2-2, with a weak D call TRBD1 (5 bases). V was pared by 7 bases and J by 0 bases, with 9 bases between. The CDR3 consists of 14 residues. Looked up from germline, CDR1 is LNHDA and CDR2 is SQIVND (reference sequence). The CDR3 protein is CASTPGPNTGELFF. The CDR3 DNA follows: TGTGCCAGTACTCCAGGGCCGAACACCGGGGAGCTGTTTTTT.

This chain joins TRBV10-3 and TRBJ2-5, with 14 bases matching TRBD2. V dropped 4 bases and J dropped 1; count of bases not matched to a gene: 8. Germline CDR1 is ENHRY and CDR2 is SYGVKD. CDR3 length equals 18 residues. CDR3 sequence: CAISGGLAGEGSQETQYF. The CDR3 DNA follows: TGTGCCATCAGTGGGGGACTAGCGGGAGAGGGCTCCCAAGAGACCCAGTACTTC.

The rearrangement links TRBV19 to TRBJ2-2, with D unclear. The ends were cut back, 4 bases at V and 1 base at J, with 4 bases in the middle. Germline V gene data show CDR1 as LNHDA and CDR2 as SQIVND (reference sequence). The CDR3 length is 13 residues. CDR3 sequence: CASSSGNTGELFF. The CDR3, as DNA: TGTGCCAGTAGTAGCGGGAACACCGGGGAGCTGTTTTTT.

This clone was detected a few times. The chain couples TRBV10-3 to TRBJ1-2; TRBD1 is a possible D gene (5 bases). CDR1 ENHRY and CDR2 SYGVKD come from the germline V gene. V was trimmed by 7 bases and J by 4 bases, leaving 16 bases between them. The CDR3 sequence is 14 residues long. The CDR3 sequence: CAITSGTPVYGYTF. The CDR3 bases are TGTGCCATCACCTCAGGGACCCCTGTCTATGGCTACACCTTC.

The V call is TRBV5-6, the J call TRBJ1-2; no firm D call. Trimming left V 0 bases short and J 8 bases short, with 17 bases between. The CDR3 extends over 15 amino acids. CDR1 SGHDT and CDR2 YYEEEE come from the germline V gene. The CDR3: CASSLVLAAAGGYTF. Here the CDR3 DNA reads TGTGCCAGCAGCTTGGTATTGGCAGCCGCCGGAGGCTACACCTTC.

V is TRBV7-8 and J is TRBJ1-3; D may be TRBD1 (5 bases). Between the trimmed V and J ends, which lost 0 bases and 1 base, there was a span of 19 bases. Germline V gene lookup returns CDR1 SGHVS and CDR2 FQNEAQ. This CDR3 comprises 19 residues. As DNA, the CDR3 is TGTGCCAGCAGCTTAGCCCGGCCCGAACGGGGCGATTCTGGAAACACCATATATTTT. It translates to CASSLARPERGDSGNTIYF. The whole variable domain, remainder taken from reference TRBV7-8 and TRBJ1-3, is GAGVSQSPRYKVAKRGQDVALRCDPISGHVSLFWYQQALGQGPEFLTYFQNEAQLDKSGLPSDRFFAERPEGSVSTLKIQRTQQEDSAVYLCASSLARPERGDSGNTIYFGEGSWLTVV.

The chain combines TRBV4-1 with TRBJ2-1; TRBD2 agrees at 13 bases. The CDR3 covers 16 residues. V shed 4 bases and J 7 bases; nucleotides not matched to a gene: 7. Germline V gene data show CDR1 as MGHRA and CDR2 as YSYEKL. CDR3 protein: CASSLRLAGGFNEQFF. CDR3 nucleotide sequence: TGCGCCAGCAGCCTCAGACTAGCGGGAGGATTTAATGAGCAGTTCTTC.

The CDR3 reads CASNPGQGAYEQYF. CDR3 nucleotides: TGTGCCAGTAATCCGGGACAGGGGGCCTACGAGCAGTACTTC. The chain joins TRBV6-5 to TRBJ2-7, with TRBD1 identical over 11 bases. The germline V gene encodes CDR1 MNHEY and CDR2 SVGAGI. The CDR3 consists of 14 residues. V lost 9 bases and J lost 2; bases outside the gene matches: 6.

J is TRBJ2-7 and V is TRBV6-1; D call uncertain. The ends were cut back, 5 bases at V and 4 bases at J, with 6 bases in the middle. Germline V lookup: CDR1 MNHNS, CDR2 SASEGT. CDR3 size: 11 residues. In DNA form, the CDR3 reads TGTGCCAGCAGTTCCCATTACGAGCAGTACTTC. Translation gives CASSSHYEQYF.

This chain links TRBV28 with TRBJ1-2; tentatively, D is TRBD1 (5 bases). V was cut by 3 bases and J by 5 bases, with 10 bases left in between. The germline CDR1 and CDR2 sequences are MDHEN and SYDVKM. The CDR3 is 13 residues long. Here the CDR3 reads CASSFNRMYGYTF. The CDR3 coding sequence is TGTGCCAGCAGTTTTAACAGGATGTATGGCTACACCTTC.

V gene TRBV27 combines with J gene TRBJ2-2; D remains ambiguous. The germline V gene encodes CDR1 MNHEY and CDR2 SMNVEV (reference sequence). V was shortened by 1 base and J by 6 bases, with 12 bases between the two germline ends. CDR3 length: 15 amino acids. CDR3 sequence (DNA): TGTGCCAGCAGTTTATTGGCAGGATCGGCCGGGGAGCTGTTTTTT. It specifies CASSLLAGSAGELFF.

J is TRBJ2-3 and V is TRBV15, with a possible D match to TRBD1 (6 bases). CDR3 length: 15 amino acids. Trimming removed 1 base at V and 6 bases at J, with 14 bases between. CDR1 and CDR2 (germline): LNHNV, YYDKDF (reference sequence). In nucleotides, the CDR3 is TGTGCCACCAGCAGAGGGACAGCCCTCCCGGATACGCAGTATTTT. It specifies CATSRGTALPDTQYF.

J is TRBJ2-7 and V is TRBV19, with 8 bases matching TRBD2. This CDR3 spans 15 amino acids. V gave up 4 bases and J gave up 2 bases; unmatched junction bases: 7. CDR1 and CDR2 from the germline V gene are LNHDA and SQIVND (reference sequence). The CDR3 spells CASSTAGGMPYEQYF. CDR3 nucleotide sequence: TGTGCCAGTAGTACCGCGGGGGGAATGCCCTACGAGCAGTACTTC. Variable domain in full (rest from reference TRBV19 and TRBJ2-7): DGGITQSPKYLFRKEGQNVTLSCEQNLNHDAMYWYRQDPGQGLRLIYYSQIVNDFQKGDIAEGYSVSREKKESFPLTVTSAQKNPTAFYLCASSTAGGMPYEQYFGPGTRLTVT.

This clone was counted between two and nine times. The chain combines TRBV9 with TRBJ1-1, with 9 bases identical to TRBD1. With 4 bases clipped from V and 1 base from J, the junction kept 8 bases outside the gene matches. Germline loops: CDR1 SGDLS, CDR2 YYNGEE. The CDR3 length is 16 residues. CDR3 region: CASSPREGQGNTEAFF. In nucleotides, the CDR3 is TGTGCCAGCAGCCCCAGAGAGGGACAGGGGAACACTGAAGCTTTCTTT.